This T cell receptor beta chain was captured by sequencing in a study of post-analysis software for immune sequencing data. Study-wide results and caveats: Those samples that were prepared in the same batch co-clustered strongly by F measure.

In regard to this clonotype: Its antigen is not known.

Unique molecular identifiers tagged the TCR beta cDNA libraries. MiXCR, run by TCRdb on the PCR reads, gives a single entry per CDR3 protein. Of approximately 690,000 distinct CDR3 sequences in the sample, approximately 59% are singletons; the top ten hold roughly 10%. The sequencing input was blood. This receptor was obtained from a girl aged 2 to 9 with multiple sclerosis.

The CDR3 region is CASSSHPGTGGASETQFF. DNA of the CDR3: TGTGCCAGCAGTTCCCACCCCGGGACAGGGGGCGCTTCGGAGACCCAGTTCTTC. The chain uses TRBV25-1 and TRBJ2-5, with 12 bases fitting TRBD1. The end of the DNA aligns better with TRBJ2-1, so the J call may be wrong. Germline V CDR1 and CDR2: MGHDK, SYGVNS. The CDR3 is 18 residues long.